These T cell receptor beta chains were read from a single sample in a study of cytomegalovirus exposure and HLA in healthy donors. Clones were read by immunoSEQ multiplex PCR, and TCRdb kept only the in-frame ones, dropping some. The sample yields approximately 150,000 clones, approximately 80% seen once. The sequencing input was PBMCs. The receptors here all came from a woman aged 25 to 39 in good health and CMV-seronegative. Both conserved end residues are part of each CDR3. A D gene is named only where the DNA matches it firmly. The size entry is marked missing in some rows and otherwise reads once, few, many or a size class.

cdr3_nt: TGTGCCAGCACCCCAGGGGATGGCACAGATACGCAGTATTTT
cdr3_aa: CASTPGDGTDTQYF
clone_size: .
j_call: TRBJ2-3
d_call: .
v_call: TRBV6-6

cdr3_nt: TGTGCCAGCAGCTTTGGCCAAGACACTGAAGCTTTCTTT
cdr3_aa: CASSFGQDTEAFF
clone_size: few
j_call: TRBJ1-1
d_call: .
v_call: TRBV5-4

cdr3_nt: TGTGCCAGCAGTTTATCTGCAGGGGGCGATGGCTACACCTTC
cdr3_aa: CASSLSAGGDGYTF
clone_size: few
j_call: TRBJ1-2
d_call: TRBD1
v_call: TRBV28

cdr3_nt: TGCGCCAGCAGCCCGCGTGACCGGGTTTACGAGCAGTACTTC
cdr3_aa: CASSPRDRVYEQYF
clone_size: .
j_call: TRBJ2-7
d_call: .
v_call: TRBV10-1

cdr3_nt: TGCAGCGTTGAGTCACAGGATTGGTATGGCTACCCCTTC
cdr3_aa: CSVESQDWYGYPF
clone_size: .
j_call: TRBJ1-2
d_call: .
v_call: TRBV29-1

cdr3_nt: TGCGCCAGCAGCCTTCTAGGGAACACCGGGGAGCTGTTTTTT
cdr3_aa: CASSLLGNTGELFF
clone_size: few
j_call: TRBJ2-2
d_call: .
v_call: TRBV4-1

cdr3_nt: TGTGCCAGCAGCTTGAACAGGGGCGATACGCAGTATTTT
cdr3_aa: CASSLNRGDTQYF
clone_size: few
j_call: TRBJ2-3
d_call: TRBD1
v_call: TRBV7-3

cdr3_nt: TGCGCCAGCAGCCAATTTTTTGTAGGGACAGGGGTCACCTACGAGCAGTACTTC
cdr3_aa: CASSQFFVGTGVTYEQYF
clone_size: once
j_call: TRBJ2-7
d_call: TRBD1
v_call: TRBV4-1

cdr3_nt: TGTGCCAGCAGCTCGGGACTCCTGCGTGGGACCCAGTACTTC
cdr3_aa: CASSSGLLRGTQYF
clone_size: .
j_call: TRBJ2-5
d_call: .
v_call: TRBV5-4

cdr3_nt: TGCGCCAGCAGCTTTACGAGGGACGAGCAGTACTTC
cdr3_aa: CASSFTRDEQYF
clone_size: .
j_call: TRBJ2-7
d_call: .
v_call: TRBV5-1

cdr3_nt: TGTGCCAGCACCCAGGGGAACATTCAGTACTTC
cdr3_aa: CASTQGNIQYF
clone_size: .
j_call: TRBJ2-4
d_call: .
v_call: TRBV6-5

cdr3_nt: TGTGCCAGCAGCTTAGCGGGACAGACCCCTGAAGCTTTCTTT
cdr3_aa: CASSLAGQTPEAFF
clone_size: .
j_call: TRBJ1-1
d_call: TRBD1
v_call: TRBV7-2

cdr3_nt: TGTGCCAGTAATGGGCGGGGGAGCTCCTACAATGAGCAGTTCTTC
cdr3_aa: CASNGRGSSYNEQFF
clone_size: .
j_call: TRBJ2-1
d_call: TRBD2
v_call: TRBV19

cdr3_nt: TGTGCCAGCAGTGGGATGGGGGCCCGTTATGGCTACACCTTC
cdr3_aa: CASSGMGARYGYTF
clone_size: .
j_call: TRBJ1-2
d_call: .
v_call: TRBV2

cdr3_nt: TGTGCCAGCAAAAGGGGTGTCGCCACTGAAGCTTTCTTT
cdr3_aa: CASKRGVATEAFF
clone_size: .
j_call: TRBJ1-1
d_call: .
v_call: TRBV6-1

cdr3_nt: TGTGCCAGCAGTGTAGTACAGGGGGCCGCCGTTGAAGCTTTCTTT
cdr3_aa: CASSVVQGAAVEAFF
clone_size: .
j_call: TRBJ1-1
d_call: TRBD1
v_call: TRBV6-1

cdr3_nt: TGTGCCAGCAGTTTATCAGGTCTCAGGGCCTACGAGCAGTACTTC
cdr3_aa: CASSLSGLRAYEQYF
clone_size: .
j_call: TRBJ2-7
d_call: .
v_call: TRBV27

cdr3_nt: TGTGCCAGTAGACCGACTAGCGGGAGATACAATGAGCAGTTCTTC
cdr3_aa: CASRPTSGRYNEQFF
clone_size: .
j_call: TRBJ2-1
d_call: TRBD2
v_call: TRBV19

cdr3_nt: TGCGCCAGCATGCTGGGAGAGAACACTGAAGCTTTCTTT
cdr3_aa: CASMLGENTEAFF
clone_size: .
j_call: TRBJ1-1
d_call: .
v_call: TRBV10-1

cdr3_nt: TGCGCCAGCAGCCAAGTTGGGCTAGCGGGGGCCACAGATACGCAGTATTTT
cdr3_aa: CASSQVGLAGATDTQYF
clone_size: .
j_call: TRBJ2-3
d_call: TRBD2
v_call: TRBV4-1

cdr3_nt: TGCGCCAGCAGCCATGACAACAGGGGAAAACTGTTTTTT
cdr3_aa: CASSHDNRGKLFF
clone_size: .
j_call: TRBJ1-4
d_call: TRBD1
v_call: TRBV4-1

cdr3_nt: TGCGCCAGCAGCTTGAGGGGGGACAGAGTGAACACTGAAGCTTTCTTT
cdr3_aa: CASSLRGDRVNTEAFF
clone_size: .
j_call: TRBJ1-1
d_call: TRBD1
v_call: TRBV5-1

cdr3_nt: TGCAGCGTTGAAGGGGACAGGTTGAACACTGAAGCTTTCTTT
cdr3_aa: CSVEGDRLNTEAFF
clone_size: .
j_call: TRBJ1-1
d_call: TRBD1
v_call: TRBV29-1

cdr3_nt: TGTGCCAGCACCCCTGGACTAGCGGGGGGTTCAGATACGCAGTATTTT
cdr3_aa: CASTPGLAGGSDTQYF
clone_size: .
j_call: TRBJ2-3
d_call: TRBD2
v_call: TRBV7-2